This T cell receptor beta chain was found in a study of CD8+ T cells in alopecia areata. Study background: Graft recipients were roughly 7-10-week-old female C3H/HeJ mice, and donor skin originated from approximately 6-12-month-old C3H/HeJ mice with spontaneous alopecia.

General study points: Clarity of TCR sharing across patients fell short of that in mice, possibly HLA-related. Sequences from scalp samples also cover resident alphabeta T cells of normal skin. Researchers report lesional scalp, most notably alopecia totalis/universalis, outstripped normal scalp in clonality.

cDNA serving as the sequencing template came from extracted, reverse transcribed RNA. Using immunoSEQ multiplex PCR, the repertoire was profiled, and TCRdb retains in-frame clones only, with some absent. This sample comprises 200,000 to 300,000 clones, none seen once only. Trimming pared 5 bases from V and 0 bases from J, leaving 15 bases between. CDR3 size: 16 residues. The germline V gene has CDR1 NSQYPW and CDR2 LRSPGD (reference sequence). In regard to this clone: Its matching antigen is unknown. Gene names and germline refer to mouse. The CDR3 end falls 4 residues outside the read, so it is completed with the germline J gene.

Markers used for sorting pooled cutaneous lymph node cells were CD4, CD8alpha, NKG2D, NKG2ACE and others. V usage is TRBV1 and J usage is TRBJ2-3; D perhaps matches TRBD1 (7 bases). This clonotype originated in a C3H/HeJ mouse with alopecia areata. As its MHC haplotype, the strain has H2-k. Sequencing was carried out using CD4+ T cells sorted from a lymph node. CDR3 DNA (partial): TGCACCTGCAGTCAGAGGGGGCGGGGTAGTGCAGAA. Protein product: CTCSQRGRGSAE. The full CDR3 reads CTCSQRGRGSAETLYF.